This entry is about one T cell receptor beta chain. The junction does not match germline at one end; this may be a read error. The germline V gene encodes CDR1 SSHAT and CDR2 FNYEAQ (reference sequence). This CDR3 spans 13 amino acids. This specimen comes from a study of shared clonotypes between healthy human individuals. The naive CD8 subset, CD45RO-negative cells positively selected for CCR7, excluded terminally differentiated effector memory CD45RA+ cells. The repertoire was sequenced with immunoSEQ multiplex PCR; TCRdb's copy has only in-frame clones and lacks some. The sample contains roughly 1,800,000 clones, around 96% of which appear only once.

The source of this sequence is a man younger than 35 in good health. The sample was naive CD8+ T cells sorted from blood. This sequence joins TRBV7-7 and TRBJ2-7; D unresolved. The CDR3 region has the DNA TGTGCTAGCAGCTTAGGTCGGACCTACGAGCAGTACTTC. Translated: CASSLGRTYEQYF.